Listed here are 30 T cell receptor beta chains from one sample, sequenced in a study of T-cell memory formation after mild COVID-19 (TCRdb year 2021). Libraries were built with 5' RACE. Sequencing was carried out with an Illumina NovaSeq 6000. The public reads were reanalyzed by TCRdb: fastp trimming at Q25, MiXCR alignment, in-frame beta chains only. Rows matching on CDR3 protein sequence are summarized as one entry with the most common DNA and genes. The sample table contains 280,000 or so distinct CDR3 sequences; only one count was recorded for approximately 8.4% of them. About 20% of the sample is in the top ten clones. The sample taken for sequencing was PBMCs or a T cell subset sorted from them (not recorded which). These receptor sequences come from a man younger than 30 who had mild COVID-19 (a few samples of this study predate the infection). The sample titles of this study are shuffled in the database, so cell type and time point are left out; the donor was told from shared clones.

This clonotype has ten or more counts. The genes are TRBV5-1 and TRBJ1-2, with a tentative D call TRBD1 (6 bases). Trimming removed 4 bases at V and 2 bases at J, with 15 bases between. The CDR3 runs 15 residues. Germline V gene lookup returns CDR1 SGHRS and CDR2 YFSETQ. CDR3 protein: CASSPDGQWNYGYTF. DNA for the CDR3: TGCGCCAGCAGCCCGGACGGACAGTGGAACTATGGCTACACCTTC. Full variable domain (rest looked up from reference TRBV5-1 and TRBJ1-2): KAGVTQTPRYLIKTRGQQVTLSCSPISGHRSVSWYQQTPGQGLQFLFEYFSETQRNKGNFPGRFSGRQFSNSRSEMNVSTLELGDSALYLCASSPDGQWNYGYTFGSGTRLTVV.

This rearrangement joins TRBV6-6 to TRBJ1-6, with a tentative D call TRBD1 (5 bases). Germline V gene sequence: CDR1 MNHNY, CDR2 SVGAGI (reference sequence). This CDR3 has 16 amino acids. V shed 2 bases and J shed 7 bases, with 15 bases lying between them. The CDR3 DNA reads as TGTGCCAGCAGTTACGGAAGGGGACGCGCGAATTCACCCCTCCACTTT. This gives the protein CASSYGRGRANSPLHF.

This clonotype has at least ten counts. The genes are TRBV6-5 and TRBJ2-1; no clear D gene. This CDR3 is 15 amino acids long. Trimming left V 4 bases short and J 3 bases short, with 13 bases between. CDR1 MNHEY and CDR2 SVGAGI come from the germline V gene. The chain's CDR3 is CASSFRAAIYNEQFF. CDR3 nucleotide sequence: TGTGCCAGCAGTTTTCGGGCCGCGATCTACAATGAGCAGTTCTTC.

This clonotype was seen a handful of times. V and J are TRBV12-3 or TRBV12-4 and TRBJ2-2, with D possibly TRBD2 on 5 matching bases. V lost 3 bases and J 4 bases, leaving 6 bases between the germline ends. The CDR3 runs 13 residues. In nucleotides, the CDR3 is TGTGCCAGCAGTTTGCTAGCCACCGGGGAGCTGTTTTTT. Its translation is CASSLLATGELFF.

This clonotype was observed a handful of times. The CDR3 loop is CSAYRLAGGHEQYV. The CDR3 DNA reads TGCAGTGCTTACCGACTAGCGGGGGGGCACGAGCAGTACGTC. The chain links TRBV20-1 to TRBJ2-7, with 14 bases aligning to TRBD2. Germline CDR1 reads DFQATT; CDR2 reads SNEGSKA (reference sequence). V trimming: 5 bases; J trimming: 5 bases; junction bases outside the gene matches: 5. CDR3 length: 14 residues.

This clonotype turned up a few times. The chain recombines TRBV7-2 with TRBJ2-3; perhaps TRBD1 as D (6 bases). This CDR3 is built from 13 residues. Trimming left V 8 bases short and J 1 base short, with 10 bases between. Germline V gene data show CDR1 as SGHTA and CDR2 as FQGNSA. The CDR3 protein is CASGYRGTDTQYF. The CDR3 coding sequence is TGTGCCAGCGGATACAGGGGCACAGATACGCAGTATTTT.

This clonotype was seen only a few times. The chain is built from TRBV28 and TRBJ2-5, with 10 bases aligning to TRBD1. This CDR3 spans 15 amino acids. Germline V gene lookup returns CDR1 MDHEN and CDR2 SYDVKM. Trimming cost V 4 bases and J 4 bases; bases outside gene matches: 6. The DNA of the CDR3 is TGTGCCAGCAGTTCCGACAGGGGGCTCATAGAGACCCAGTACTTC. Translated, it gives CASSSDRGLIETQYF.

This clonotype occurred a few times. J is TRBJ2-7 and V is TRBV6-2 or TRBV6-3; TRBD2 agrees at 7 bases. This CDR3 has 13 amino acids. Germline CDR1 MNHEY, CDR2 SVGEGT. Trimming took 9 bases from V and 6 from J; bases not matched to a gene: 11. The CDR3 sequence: CASQGGFHSEQYF. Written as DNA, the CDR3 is TGTGCCAGTCAGGGAGGGTTCCACTCCGAGCAGTACTTC.

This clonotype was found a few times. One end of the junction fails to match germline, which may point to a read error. In DNA form, the CDR3 reads TGCGCCAGCAGCTTGGGCGGGGGAAGAGAGGCCCAGTACTTC. Its translation is CASSLGGGREAQYF. The genes are TRBV5-1 and TRBJ2-5, with 7 bases fitting TRBD2. The germline CDR1 and CDR2 sequences are SGHRS and YFSETQ. The CDR3 length is 14 residues.

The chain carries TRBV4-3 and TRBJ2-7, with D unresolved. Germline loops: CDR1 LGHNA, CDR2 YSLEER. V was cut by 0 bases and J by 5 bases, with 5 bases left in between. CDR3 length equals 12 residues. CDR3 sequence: CASSQDSDEQYV. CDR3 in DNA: TGCGCCAGCAGCCAAGATTCGGACGAGCAGTACGTC.

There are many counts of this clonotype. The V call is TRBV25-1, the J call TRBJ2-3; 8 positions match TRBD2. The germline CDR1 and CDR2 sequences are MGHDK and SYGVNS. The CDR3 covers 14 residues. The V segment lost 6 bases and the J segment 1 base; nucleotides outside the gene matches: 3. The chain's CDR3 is CASRRGGGTDTQYF. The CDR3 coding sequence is TGTGCCAGCAGACGGGGGGGGGGCACAGATACGCAGTATTTT.

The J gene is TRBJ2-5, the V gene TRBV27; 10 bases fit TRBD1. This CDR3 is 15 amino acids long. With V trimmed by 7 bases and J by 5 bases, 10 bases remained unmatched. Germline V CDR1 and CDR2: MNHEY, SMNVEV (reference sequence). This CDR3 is CASIRTGTGVETQYF. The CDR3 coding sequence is TGTGCCAGCATTCGTACCGGGACAGGGGTGGAGACCCAGTACTTC.

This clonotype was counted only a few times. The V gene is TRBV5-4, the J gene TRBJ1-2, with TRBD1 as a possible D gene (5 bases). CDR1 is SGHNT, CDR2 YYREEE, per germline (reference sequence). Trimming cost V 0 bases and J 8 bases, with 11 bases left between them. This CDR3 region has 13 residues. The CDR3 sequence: CASSLVMGGGYTF. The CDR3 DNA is TGTGCCAGCAGCTTGGTGATGGGGGGAGGCTACACCTTC.

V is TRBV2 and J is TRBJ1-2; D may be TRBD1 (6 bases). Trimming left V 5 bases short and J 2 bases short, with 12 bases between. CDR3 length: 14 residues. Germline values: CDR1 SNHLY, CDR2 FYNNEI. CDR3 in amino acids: CASSHAGENYGYTF. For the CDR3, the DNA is TGTGCCAGCAGTCACGCAGGGGAGAACTATGGCTACACCTTC.

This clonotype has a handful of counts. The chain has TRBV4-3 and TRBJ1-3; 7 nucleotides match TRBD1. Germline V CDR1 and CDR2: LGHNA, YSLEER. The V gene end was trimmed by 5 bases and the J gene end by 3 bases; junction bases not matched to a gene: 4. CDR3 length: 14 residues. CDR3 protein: CASSETGSGNTIYF. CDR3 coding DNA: TGCGCCAGCAGCGAGACAGGGAGTGGAAACACCATATATTTT.

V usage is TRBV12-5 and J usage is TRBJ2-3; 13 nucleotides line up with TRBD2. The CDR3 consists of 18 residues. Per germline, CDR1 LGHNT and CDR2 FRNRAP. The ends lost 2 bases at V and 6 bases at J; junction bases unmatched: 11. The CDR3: CASGLTLLTSGGMDTQYF. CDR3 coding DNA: TGTGCTAGTGGTTTGACCCTCCTGACTAGCGGGGGGATGGATACGCAGTATTTT.

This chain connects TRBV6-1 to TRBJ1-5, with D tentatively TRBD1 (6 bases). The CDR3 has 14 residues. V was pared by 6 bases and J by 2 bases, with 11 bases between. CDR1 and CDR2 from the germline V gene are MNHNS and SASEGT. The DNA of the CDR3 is TGTGCCAGCAGAGGGGGTCTTCGCAATCAGCCCCAGCATTTT. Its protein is CASRGGLRNQPQHF.

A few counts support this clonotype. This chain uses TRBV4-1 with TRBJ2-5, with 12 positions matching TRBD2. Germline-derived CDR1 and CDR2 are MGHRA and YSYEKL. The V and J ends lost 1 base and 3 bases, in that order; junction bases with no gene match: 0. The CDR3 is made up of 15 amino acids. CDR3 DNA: TGCGCCAGCAGCCAAGGACTAGCGGGGGAAGAGACCCAGTACTTC. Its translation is CASSQGLAGEETQYF.

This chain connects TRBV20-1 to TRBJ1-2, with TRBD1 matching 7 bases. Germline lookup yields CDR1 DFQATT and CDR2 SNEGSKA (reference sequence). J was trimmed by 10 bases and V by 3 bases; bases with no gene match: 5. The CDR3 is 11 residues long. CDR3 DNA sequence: TGCAGTGCTAGGGGGACAGTCGACTACACCTTC. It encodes CSARGTVDYTF.

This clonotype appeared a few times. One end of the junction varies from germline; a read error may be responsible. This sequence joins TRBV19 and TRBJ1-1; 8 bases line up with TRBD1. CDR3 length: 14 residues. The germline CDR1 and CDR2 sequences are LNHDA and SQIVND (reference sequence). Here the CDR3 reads CASSIDRGLQGSLF. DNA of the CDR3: TGTGCCAGTAGTATCGACAGGGGCCTTCAGGGCTCCCTATTT.

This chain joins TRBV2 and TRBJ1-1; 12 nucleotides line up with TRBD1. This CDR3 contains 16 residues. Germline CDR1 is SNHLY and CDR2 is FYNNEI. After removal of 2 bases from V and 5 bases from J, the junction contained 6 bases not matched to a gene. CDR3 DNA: TGTGCCAGCAGTGAACCGGGACAGGGGGCGTGGACTGAAGCTTTCTTT. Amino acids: CASSEPGQGAWTEAFF.

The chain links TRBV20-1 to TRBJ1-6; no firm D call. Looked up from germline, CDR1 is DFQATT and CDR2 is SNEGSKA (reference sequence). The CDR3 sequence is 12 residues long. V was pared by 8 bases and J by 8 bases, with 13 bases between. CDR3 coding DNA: TGCAGTATCGGGCAAAGGGATTCACCCCTCCACTTT. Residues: CSIGQRDSPLHF.

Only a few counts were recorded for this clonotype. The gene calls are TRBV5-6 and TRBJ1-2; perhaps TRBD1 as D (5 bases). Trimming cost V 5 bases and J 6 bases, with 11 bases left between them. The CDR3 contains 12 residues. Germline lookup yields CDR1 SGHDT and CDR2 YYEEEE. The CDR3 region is CASSQGLDGYTF. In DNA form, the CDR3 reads TGTGCCAGCAGTCAGGGTCTCGATGGCTACACCTTC.

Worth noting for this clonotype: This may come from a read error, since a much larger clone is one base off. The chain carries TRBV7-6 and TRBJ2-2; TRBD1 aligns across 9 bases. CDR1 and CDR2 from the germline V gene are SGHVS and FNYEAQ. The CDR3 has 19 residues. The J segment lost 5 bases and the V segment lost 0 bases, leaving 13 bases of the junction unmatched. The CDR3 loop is CASSLANRTGGRITGELFF. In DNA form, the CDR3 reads TGTGCCAGCAGCTTAGCGAATAGAACAGGGGGCAGGATAACCGGGGAGCTGTTTTTT.

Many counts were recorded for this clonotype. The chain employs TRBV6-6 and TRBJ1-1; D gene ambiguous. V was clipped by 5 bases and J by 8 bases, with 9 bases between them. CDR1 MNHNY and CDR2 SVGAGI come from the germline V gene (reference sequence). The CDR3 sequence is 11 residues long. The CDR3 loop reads CASSLGREAFF. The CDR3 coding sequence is TGTGCCAGCAGTCTAGGAAGGGAAGCTTTCTTT.

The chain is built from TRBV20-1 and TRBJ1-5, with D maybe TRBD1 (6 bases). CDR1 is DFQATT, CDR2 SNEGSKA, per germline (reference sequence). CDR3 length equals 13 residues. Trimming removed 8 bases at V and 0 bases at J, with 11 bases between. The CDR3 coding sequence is TGCAGTCTAGGGGGACATAGCAATCAGCCCCAGCATTTT. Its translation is CSLGGHSNQPQHF.

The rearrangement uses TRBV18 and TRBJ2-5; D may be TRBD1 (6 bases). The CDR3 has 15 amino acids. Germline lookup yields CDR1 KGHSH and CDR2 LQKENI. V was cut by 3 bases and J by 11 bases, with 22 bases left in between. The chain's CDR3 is CASSPSPDSIVVQYF. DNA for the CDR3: TGTGCCAGCTCACCCTCCCCGGACAGCATTGTGGTTCAGTACTTC.

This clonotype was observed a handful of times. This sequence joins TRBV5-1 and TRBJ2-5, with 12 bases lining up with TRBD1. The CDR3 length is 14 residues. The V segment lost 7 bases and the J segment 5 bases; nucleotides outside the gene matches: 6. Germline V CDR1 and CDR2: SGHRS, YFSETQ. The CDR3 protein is CASWGQGAEETQYF. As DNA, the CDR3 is TGCGCCAGCTGGGGACAGGGGGCTGAGGAGACCCAGTACTTC.

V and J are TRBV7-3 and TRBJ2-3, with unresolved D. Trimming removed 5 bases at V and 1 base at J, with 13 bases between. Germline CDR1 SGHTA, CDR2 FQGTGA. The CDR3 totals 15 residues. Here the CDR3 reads CASSLSSVGTDTQYF. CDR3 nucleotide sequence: TGTGCCAGCAGCCTTTCATCGGTCGGCACAGATACGCAGTATTTT.

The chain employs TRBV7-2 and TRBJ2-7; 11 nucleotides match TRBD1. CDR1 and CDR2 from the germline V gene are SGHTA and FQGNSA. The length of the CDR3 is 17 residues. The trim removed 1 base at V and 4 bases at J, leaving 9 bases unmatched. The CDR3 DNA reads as TGTGCCAGCAGCTTAGGGGGACAGGGGGAAGTATTGTACGAGCAGTACGTC. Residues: CASSLGGQGEVLYEQYV.